Below, 27 T cell receptor beta chains from the same sample are listed, as sequenced in a study of cytomegalovirus exposure and HLA in healthy donors. The data were produced by immunoSEQ multiplex PCR, yet TCRdb's version contains in-frame clones alone and is incomplete. The table includes tens of thousands of clones, 90% to 95% detected once. The sample comprised PBMCs. Receptors originate from a young woman in good health and CMV-seronegative.

The chain uses TRBV6-4 and TRBJ2-1; 7 bases fit TRBD2. V shed 3 bases and J 8 bases; nucleotides not matched to a gene: 13. Germline-derived CDR1 and CDR2 are MRHNA and SNTAGT. The CDR3 sequence is 16 residues long. CDR3 DNA sequence: TGTGCCAGCAGTGATATAAACTCCGGGGGAGGGTATGAGCAGTTCTTC. Its translation: CASSDINSGGGYEQFF.

The rearrangement joins TRBV9 to TRBJ1-1; D gene ambiguous. CDR3 length equals 15 residues. Germline CDR1 SGDLS, CDR2 YYNGEE. V lost 4 bases and J 3 bases, leaving 16 bases between the germline ends. The CDR3 region is CASSPQEGDYTEAFF. DNA for the CDR3: TGTGCCAGCAGCCCCCAGGAGGGCGATTACACTGAAGCTTTCTTT.

This rearrangement joins TRBV6-4 to TRBJ1-3, with D unclear. Germline V gene data show CDR1 as MRHNA and CDR2 as SNTAGT. This CDR3 comprises 12 residues. Trimming removed 5 bases at V and 4 bases at J, with 6 bases between. CDR3 in amino acids: CASSCAGNTIYF. CDR3 DNA: TGTGCCAGCAGTTGTGCGGGAAACACCATATATTTT.

V gene TRBV6-5 combines with J gene TRBJ2-1, with TRBD1 as a possible D gene (5 bases). V dropped 2 bases and J dropped 6 bases, with 11 bases sitting between them. This CDR3 is built from 14 residues. Germline V gene data show CDR1 as MNHEY and CDR2 as SVGAGI. This CDR3 is CASSYNFRGNEQFF. DNA for the CDR3: TGTGCCAGCAGTTACAACTTTAGGGGCAATGAGCAGTTCTTC.

This chain uses TRBV9 with TRBJ1-2; 7 bases match TRBD1. Trimming at V came to 8 bases and at J to 5 bases, leaving 12 bases not matched to a gene. This CDR3 comprises 14 residues. Germline values: CDR1 SGDLS, CDR2 YYNGEE. The CDR3: CASRSTGMKYGYTF. CDR3 coding DNA: TGTGCCAGTCGCTCGACAGGGATGAAGTATGGCTACACCTTC.

J is TRBJ2-1 and V is TRBV30; unclear D gene. Per the germline V gene, CDR1 is GTSNPN and CDR2 is SVGIG (reference sequence). This CDR3 contains 12 residues. The ends were cut back, 3 bases at V and 7 bases at J, with 10 bases in the middle. The CDR3 DNA follows: TGTGCCTGGAGCGGTAATTGGAATGAGCAGTTCTTC. It encodes CAWSGNWNEQFF.

The chain has TRBV11-3 and TRBJ2-1; possibly TRBD2 for D (5 bases). Germline lookup yields CDR1 SGHNT and CDR2 YENEEA. This CDR3 has 14 amino acids. The ends were cut back, 0 bases at V and 15 bases at J, with 18 bases in the middle. This CDR3 reads CASSLDRASSHPFF. The DNA of the CDR3 is TGTGCCAGCAGCTTAGATCGAGCTAGCTCCCATCCGTTCTTC.

The chain employs TRBV5-6 and TRBJ1-2; a weak D match, TRBD1 (6 bases). CDR3 length equals 14 residues. With 4 bases removed from V and 0 bases from J, the gap between germline ends came to 10 bases. Per the germline V gene, CDR1 is SGHDT and CDR2 is YYEEEE. CDR3 amino acids: CASSPQGSNYGYTF. DNA for the CDR3: TGTGCCAGCAGCCCGCAGGGGTCTAACTATGGCTACACCTTC.

This clone was recorded only once. V and J are TRBV23-1 and TRBJ1-3; D gene uncertain. TRBV23-1 is filed as an ORF, its function uncertain. The CDR3 sequence is 13 residues long. Trimming stripped 2 bases from V and 1 base from J, with 3 bases between. CDR3 bases: TGCGCCAGCAGTCAACAGTCTGGAAACACCATATATTTT. Translating it yields CASSQQSGNTIYF.

V is TRBV7-9 and J is TRBJ2-2; D is uncertain. Trimming removed 1 base from V and 4 bases from J, with 16 bases in between. The CDR3 spans 17 residues. The germline gives CDR1 SEHNR, CDR2 FQNEAQ (reference sequence). The CDR3 reads CASSLEFRPIGTGELFF. Here the CDR3 DNA reads TGTGCCAGCAGCTTAGAGTTCAGGCCCATAGGCACCGGGGAGCTGTTTTTT.

Concerning this clone itself: The junction does not match germline at one end; this may be a read error. The rearrangement uses TRBV7-7 and TRBJ2-7, with a possible D match to TRBD1 (5 bases). The CDR3 covers 14 residues. Germline assignment: CDR1 SSHAT and CDR2 FNYEAQ (reference sequence). The CDR3 DNA reads TGTGCTAGCAGCTTAGAAGGGGATTGGTACGAGCAGTACTTC. Translating gives CASSLEGDWYEQYF.

The CDR3 nucleotides read TGTGCCAGCAGTGAAGACAGGGGCGGCGTTCAGTACTTC. As protein: CASSEDRGGVQYF. The V and J genes are TRBV2 and TRBJ2-4, with 7 positions matching TRBD1. The CDR3 has 13 residues. CDR1 SNHLY and CDR2 FYNNEI come from the germline V gene. V was pared by 1 base and J by 11 bases, with 5 bases of the junction left unmatched.

The chain links TRBV5-1 to TRBJ2-5; D may be TRBD2 (5 bases). Between the trimmed V and J ends, which lost 5 bases and 4 bases, there was a span of 9 bases. The CDR3 sequence is 12 residues long. Germline lookup yields CDR1 SGHRS and CDR2 YFSETQ. The CDR3 DNA reads as TGCGCCAGCAGGGCGGAGGTAGAGACCCAGTACTTC. It codes for CASRAEVETQYF.

This chain connects TRBV28 to TRBJ1-1, with TRBD1 matching over 10 bases. V lost 4 bases, J lost 1 base, and 3 bases stayed unmatched. Germline assignment: CDR1 MDHEN and CDR2 SYDVKM. This CDR3 region has 15 residues. CDR3: CASSSTGGANTEAFF. CDR3 bases: TGTGCCAGCAGTTCGACAGGGGGCGCGAACACTGAAGCTTTCTTT.

This sequence joins TRBV7-3 and TRBJ2-1, with a weak D call TRBD2 (6 bases). The CDR3 is 19 residues long. Trimming took off 4 bases at V and 4 bases at J, with 26 bases between the two ends. CDR1 is SGHTA, CDR2 FQGTGA, per germline. The CDR3 reads CASSSPPGLPMYLYNEQFF. The CDR3 DNA is TGTGCCAGCAGCTCCCCTCCGGGACTCCCTATGTACCTTTACAATGAGCAGTTCTTC.

This chain links TRBV4-1 with TRBJ2-7; no clear D. The germline CDR1 and CDR2 sequences are MGHRA and YSYEKL. The CDR3 loop spans 14 amino acids. V dropped 1 base and J dropped 4 bases, with 11 bases sitting between them. The CDR3 loop is CASSQVPTRYEQYF. The CDR3 nucleotides are TGCGCCAGCAGCCAAGTCCCAACGCGTTACGAGCAGTACTTC.

The gene calls are TRBV4-3 and TRBJ1-6; weak D call: TRBD1 (5 bases). This CDR3 spans 16 amino acids. From germline, CDR1 is LGHNA and CDR2 YSLEER. V lost 4 bases and J lost 10, with 20 bases in between. The chain's CDR3 is CASSRAGPDTGSPLHF. CDR3 coding DNA: TGCGCCAGCAGCCGAGCAGGACCGGACACAGGATCACCCCTCCACTTT.

The chain is built from TRBV19 and TRBJ1-2, with a possible D match to TRBD1 (5 bases). The CDR3 is made up of 13 amino acids. V gave up 2 bases and J gave up 7 bases, with 11 bases separating them. Per germline, CDR1 LNHDA and CDR2 SQIVND (reference sequence). The CDR3 nucleotides are TGTGCCAGTAGTATAAAGGCAGGGATTGGCTACACCTTC. It translates to CASSIKAGIGYTF.

The chain employs TRBV6-5 and TRBJ1-2; 11 bases agree with TRBD1. V lost 4 bases and J lost 4; bases outside the gene matches: 8. The length of the CDR3 is 16 residues. CDR1 and CDR2 (germline): MNHEY, SVGAGI. The CDR3 sequence is CASSFVGTGGGYGYTF. The CDR3 DNA follows: TGTGCCAGCAGTTTCGTCGGGACAGGGGGGGGCTATGGCTACACCTTC.

The chain uses TRBV12-5 and TRBJ2-1, with 12 bases matching TRBD2. Trimming cost V 2 bases and J 5 bases; bases outside gene matches: 13. The CDR3 runs to 19 residues. Per the germline V gene, CDR1 is LGHNT and CDR2 is FRNRAP. The CDR3 bases are TGTGCTAGTGGTTTGCATTCTCCTAGCGGGGGGGCAACACACAATGAGCAGTTCTTC. Protein product: CASGLHSPSGGATHNEQFF.

Here the CDR3 reads CASSHAGGDRTYEQYF. In DNA form, the CDR3 reads TGTGCCAGCAGCCACGCAGGGGGAGACAGGACCTACGAGCAGTACTTC. The V and J genes are TRBV7-9 and TRBJ2-7; 7 bases match TRBD1. V lost 5 bases to trimming and J lost 2 bases; unmatched junction nucleotides: 12. Germline V gene lookup returns CDR1 SEHNR and CDR2 FQNEAQ (reference sequence). The CDR3 is made up of 16 amino acids.

The genes are TRBV5-1 and TRBJ2-1, with 9 positions matching TRBD2. Germline-derived CDR1 and CDR2 are SGHRS and YFSETQ. The CDR3 length is 16 residues. Germline trimming cut 2 bases from V and 4 bases from J; bases unmatched to any gene: 7. In DNA form, the CDR3 reads TGCGCCAGCAGCTTCCGAGCGGGAGGCGAGTACAATGAGCAGTTCTTC. Residues: CASSFRAGGEYNEQFF.

The chain links TRBV30 to TRBJ2-7, with 11 nucleotides matching TRBD2. In germline, CDR1 is GTSNPN, CDR2 SVGIG (reference sequence). Trimming at V came to 0 bases and at J to 12 bases, leaving 4 bases not matched to a gene. The CDR3 spans 12 residues. CDR3 DNA sequence: TGTGCCTGGAGTGTACTAGCGGGGGTTCTGTACTTC. This translates into CAWSVLAGVLYF.

The chain recombines TRBV7-3 with TRBJ2-3, with 8 bases fitting TRBD2. The germline gives CDR1 SGHTA, CDR2 FQGTGA. This CDR3 is 15 amino acids long. J was trimmed by 3 bases and V by 5 bases; bases with no gene match: 7. The CDR3 DNA reads TGTGCCAGCAGCCCGACGGGACTAGTAACAGATACGCAGTATTTT. Protein sequence: CASSPTGLVTDTQYF.

J is TRBJ2-2 and V is TRBV11-2; no definite D call. The ends were cut back, 3 bases at V and 6 bases at J, with 5 bases in the middle. The length of the CDR3 is 12 residues. Germline V lookup: CDR1 SGHAT, CDR2 FQNNGV. The CDR3 nucleotides are TGTGCCAGCAGCTTTATCCCCGGGGAGCTGTTTTTT. Residues: CASSFIPGELFF. The full variable domain, completed using reference TRBV11-2 and TRBJ2-2, is EAGVAQSPRYKIIEKRQSVAFWCNPISGHATLYWYQQILGQGPKLLIQFQNNGVVDDSQLPKDRFSAERLKGVDSTLKIQPAKLEDSAVYLCASSFIPGELFFGEGSRLTVL.

V is TRBV4-1 and J is TRBJ2-7, with D tentatively TRBD2 (6 bases). The CDR3 contains 15 residues. Looked up from germline, CDR1 is MGHRA and CDR2 is YSYEKL. V dropped 5 bases and J dropped 2 bases, with 16 bases sitting between them. This CDR3 reads CASSSRDWPAYEQYF. As DNA, the CDR3 is TGCGCCAGCAGCTCCCGGGACTGGCCAGCCTACGAGCAGTACTTC.

The table lists this clone with a count of one. J is TRBJ1-2 and V is TRBV25-1; 7 nucleotides match TRBD1. Germline V gives CDR1 MGHDK, CDR2 SYGVNS. Unmatched junction bases numbered 11, after V lost 3 bases and J lost 4 bases. The CDR3 runs to 16 residues. The CDR3 reads CASSEINEGGGYGYTF. DNA of the CDR3: TGTGCCAGCAGTGAGATAAACGAAGGGGGCGGCTATGGCTACACCTTC.